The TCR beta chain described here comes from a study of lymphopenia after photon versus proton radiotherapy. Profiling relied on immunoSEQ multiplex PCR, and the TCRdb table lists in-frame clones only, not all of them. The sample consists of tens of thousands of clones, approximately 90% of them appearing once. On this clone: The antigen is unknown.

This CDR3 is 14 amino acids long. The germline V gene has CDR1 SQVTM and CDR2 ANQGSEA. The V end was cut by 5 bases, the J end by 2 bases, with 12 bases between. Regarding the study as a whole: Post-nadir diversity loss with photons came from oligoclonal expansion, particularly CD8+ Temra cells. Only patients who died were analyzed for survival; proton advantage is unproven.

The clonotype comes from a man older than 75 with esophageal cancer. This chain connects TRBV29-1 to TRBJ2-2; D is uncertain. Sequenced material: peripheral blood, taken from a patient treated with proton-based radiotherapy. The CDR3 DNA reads TGCAGCGTTTCGGAATTAGCTAACACCGGGGAGCTGTTTTTT. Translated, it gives CSVSELANTGELFF.